This T cell receptor beta chain is from a study of regulatory T cells in long-lasting Graves disease. Study conclusions and caveats: Favored usage of TRBV28, TRBJ1-2 and TRBJ2-5 was recorded in persistent disease.

Noted time point: newly diagnosed GD, antithyroid drugs for less than 3 months. The TCR library was prepared using RNA isolated from PBMCs. The germline V gene has CDR1 LNHDA and CDR2 SQIVND (reference sequence). The CDR3 is 18 amino acids. Trimming took 3 bases from V and 0 from J; bases not matched to a gene: 6. Arm-PCR with iRepertoire HTBI primers amplified the CDR3 regions for these TCR beta libraries. A single record per CDR3 protein comes from TCRdb applying MiXCR to the multiplex PCR reads. This table has about 500,000 distinct CDR3 sequences, around 12% appearing once. In the case of this clonotype: Its antigen is unknown.

In addition, the sample was reused for a study of T cells in Graves' hyperthyroidism and ophthalmopathy. That work contributes: Hyperthyroidism in the patients, aged 18 to 65, was newly diagnosed and under 2 months in duration. RT-PCR in the first round (using the HTBI primer set) targeted the TCR CDR3.

Sequenced here: peripheral blood mononuclear cells (PBMCs), sampled at new diagnosis, from a patient treated with antithyroid drugs. The chain combines TRBV19 with TRBJ2-6; the match to TRBD2 covers 9 bases. This receptor was obtained from a woman in her twenties or thirties with Graves disease. CDR3 in amino acids: CASSIVAGVPSGANVLTF. The CDR3 bases are TGTGCCAGTAGTATCGTAGCGGGAGTCCCCTCTGGGGCCAACGTCCTGACTTTC.